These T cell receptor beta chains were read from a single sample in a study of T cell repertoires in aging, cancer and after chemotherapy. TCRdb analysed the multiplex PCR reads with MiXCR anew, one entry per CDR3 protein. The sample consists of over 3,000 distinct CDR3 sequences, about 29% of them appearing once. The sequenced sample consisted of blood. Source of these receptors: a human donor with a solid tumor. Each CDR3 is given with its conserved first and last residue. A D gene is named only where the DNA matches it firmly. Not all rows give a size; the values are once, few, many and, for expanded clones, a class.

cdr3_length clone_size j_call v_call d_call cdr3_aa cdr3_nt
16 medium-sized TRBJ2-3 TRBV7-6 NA CASSLGGNSGTDTQYF TGTGCCAGCAGCTTAGGGGGGAACAGCGGCACAGATACGCAGTATTTT
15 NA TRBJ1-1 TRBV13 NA CASSSVTTGNTEAFF TGTGCCAGCAGCTCAGTGACGACAGGGAACACTGAAGCTTTCTTT
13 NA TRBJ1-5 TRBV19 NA CASSREGDQPQHF TGCGCCAGCAGCCGGGAAGGGGATCAGCCCCAGCATTTT
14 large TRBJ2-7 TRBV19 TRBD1 CASSIAGQGYEQYF TGTGCCAGTAGTATAGCCGGACAGGGCTACGAGCAGTACTTC
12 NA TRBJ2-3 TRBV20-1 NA CSASSIGDTQYF TGCAGTGCTAGCTCCATTGGAGATACGCAGTATTTT
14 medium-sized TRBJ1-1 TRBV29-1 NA CSVQPLQGNTEAFF TGCAGCGTCCAACCTCTCCAGGGGAACACTGAAGCTTTCTTT
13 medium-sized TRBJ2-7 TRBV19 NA CASSEAGRYEQYF TGTGCCAGTAGTGAGGCAGGTCGGTACGAGCAGTACTTC
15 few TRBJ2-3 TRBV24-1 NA CATSDRAIESDTQYF TGTGCCACCAGTGATAGGGCTATCGAATCAGATACGCAGTATTTT
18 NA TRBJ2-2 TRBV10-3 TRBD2 CAISAGLAGGLIAGELFF TGTGCCATCAGTGCCGGACTAGCGGGGGGGCTAATCGCCGGGGAGCTGTTTTTT
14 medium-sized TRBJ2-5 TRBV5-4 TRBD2 CASSLAGSRETQYF TGTGCCAGCAGCTTAGCGGGGTCGAGAGAGACCCAGTACTTC
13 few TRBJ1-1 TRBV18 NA CASSRGENTEAFF TGTGCCAGCTCACGCGGAGAGAACACTGAAGCTTTCTTT
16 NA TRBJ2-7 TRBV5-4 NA CASSLEAGANIYEQYF TGTGCCAGCAGCTTGGAGGCAGGGGCGAACATTTACGAGCAGTACTTC